This T cell receptor (beta chain) comes out of a study of post-analysis software for immune sequencing data. Broader study findings: Batch-mates among the samples co-clustered strongly by F measure. Four to six TRBV segments were more frequent in patients than controls; TRBV5-6, TRBV5-1 and TRBV20-1 belonged to this group.

For this clonotype: The antigen is undetermined.

The CDR3 is 14 residues long. The V gene lost 0 bases and the J gene lost 3 bases, with 9 bases spanning the gap. In germline, CDR1 is LGHDT, CDR2 YNNKEL (reference sequence). TCR beta cDNA libraries had unique molecular identifiers. Researchers reported approximately 480,000 cDNA molecules coming from approximately 0.91 to 9.4 million T cells. TCRdb ran MiXCR on the PCR reads and lists one entry per CDR3 protein. The repertoire holds about 680,000 distinct CDR3 sequences, with approximately 59% as singletons. This TCR was sampled from a girl aged 2 to 9 with multiple sclerosis. The chain is built from TRBV3-1 and TRBJ2-7; no firm D call. Sequencing used blood. CDR3 sequence reads: CASSQEVGYYEQYF. For the CDR3, the DNA is TGTGCCAGCAGCCAAGAGGTAGGGTACTACGAGCAGTACTTC.